This entry lists 13 T cell receptor beta chains sequenced from one sample in a study of cytomegalovirus exposure and HLA in healthy donors. PCR primers comprised 60 Vbeta and 13 Jbeta primers. Measured with immunoSEQ multiplex PCR; TCRdb has only the in-frame clones, and not every one. The table has under 150,000 clones, 75% to 80% seen once. The sample comprised PBMCs. The receptors here all came from a male donor in good health and CMV-seronegative.

The chain couples TRBV4-3 to TRBJ2-3; the match to TRBD1 covers 10 bases. CDR1 is LGHNA and CDR2 is YSLEER in the germline V gene. This CDR3 comprises 16 residues. J was trimmed by 4 bases and V by 0 bases; bases with no gene match: 4. The chain's CDR3 is CASSQEGDRGSDTQYF. DNA for the CDR3: TGCGCCAGCAGCCAAGAGGGGGACAGGGGATCAGATACGCAGTATTTT.

The rearrangement joins TRBV11-2 to TRBJ2-1; tentatively, D is TRBD2 (7 bases). With 3 bases removed from V and 9 bases from J, the gap between germline ends came to 18 bases. This CDR3 spans 15 amino acids. The germline V gene has CDR1 SGHAT and CDR2 FQNNGV. CDR3: CASSLRGRGISEQFF. The CDR3 bases are TGTGCCAGCAGCTTGAGGGGGAGGGGAATCAGTGAGCAGTTCTTC. Variable domain in full (rest from reference TRBV11-2 and TRBJ2-1): EAGVAQSPRYKIIEKRQSVAFWCNPISGHATLYWYQQILGQGPKLLIQFQNNGVVDDSQLPKDRFSAERLKGVDSTLKIQPAKLEDSAVYLCASSLRGRGISEQFFGPGTRLTVL.

The chain joins TRBV15 to TRBJ2-7; D is perhaps TRBD2 (6 bases). CDR3 size: 16 residues. From germline, CDR1 is LNHNV and CDR2 YYDKDF (reference sequence). Trimming removed 0 bases at V and 3 bases at J, with 15 bases between. The CDR3: CATSRDWADGSYEQYF. In DNA, the CDR3 is TGTGCCACCAGCAGAGATTGGGCGGACGGGAGCTACGAGCAGTACTTC. The variable domain in full, with the rest retrieved from reference TRBV15 and TRBJ2-7, is DAMVIQNPRYQVTQFGKPVTLSCSQTLNHNVMYWYQQKSSQAPKLLFHYYDKDFNNEADTPDNFQSRRPNTSFCFLDIRSPGLGDTAMYLCATSRDWADGSYEQYFGPGTRLTVT.

The rearrangement links TRBV5-5 to TRBJ2-3, with a possible D match to TRBD2 (5 bases). Germline CDR1 and CDR2: SGHKS and YYEKEE (reference sequence). The CDR3 totals 14 residues. The V and J ends lost 1 base and 1 base respectively, with 7 bases between them. The CDR3 DNA reads as TGTGCCAGCAGCTTGCGAGGGCGCACAGATACGCAGTATTTT. This encodes CASSLRGRTDTQYF.

This clone appeared a few times. The chain uses TRBV5-6 and TRBJ1-5, with D perhaps TRBD1 (5 bases). V was cut by 0 bases and J by 5 bases, with 9 bases left in between. This CDR3 is 14 amino acids long. CDR1 is SGHDT, CDR2 YYEEEE, per germline. CDR3 in DNA: TGTGCCAGCAGCTTGGGACAGAGATATCAGCCCCAGCATTTT. The encoded protein is CASSLGQRYQPQHF.

The chain uses TRBV2 and TRBJ1-6; weak D call: TRBD1 (5 bases). Per the germline V gene, CDR1 is SNHLY and CDR2 is FYNNEI. CDR3 length: 17 amino acids. V gave up 3 bases and J gave up 0 bases, with 12 bases separating them. This chain's CDR3 is CASSEGGGSSYNSPLHF. CDR3 nucleotide sequence: TGTGCCAGCAGTGAGGGGGGAGGGAGCTCCTATAATTCACCCCTCCACTTT.

V usage is TRBV7-9 and J usage is TRBJ2-2; 8 nucleotides line up with TRBD2. The CDR3 is made up of 16 amino acids. Trimming removed 6 bases from V and 6 bases from J; junction bases left unmatched: 12. CDR1 SEHNR and CDR2 FQNEAQ come from the germline V gene (reference sequence). The CDR3 nucleotides are TGTGCCAGCAGTCCCTCCTCGGGGGGGCCATCCGGGGAGCTGTTTTTT. This codes for CASSPSSGGPSGELFF.

This clone came up a few times. This chain links TRBV2 with TRBJ1-4; perhaps TRBD1 as D (6 bases). Trimming removed 0 bases from V and 7 bases from J, with 12 bases in between. Per the germline V gene, CDR1 is SNHLY and CDR2 is FYNNEI. This CDR3 has 15 amino acids. CDR3: CASSEARTEGEKLFF. DNA for the CDR3: TGTGCCAGCAGTGAAGCGCGGACAGAGGGTGAAAAACTGTTTTTT.

This chain joins TRBV7-9 and TRBJ1-5; 7 bases are shared with TRBD1. Losses at the gene ends were 5 bases for V and 3 bases for J; bases not matched to a gene: 10. Germline lookup yields CDR1 SEHNR and CDR2 FQNEAQ (reference sequence). The CDR3 length is 16 residues. In DNA, the CDR3 is TGTGCCAGCAGCAACACTGACAGGGAAATCAATCAGCCCCAGCATTTT. The encoded protein is CASSNTDREINQPQHF.

The chain recombines TRBV7-2 with TRBJ2-7; TRBD1 agrees at 8 bases. Per the germline V gene, CDR1 is SGHTA and CDR2 is FQGNSA. Trimming at V came to 4 bases and at J to 1 base, leaving 6 bases not matched to a gene. There are 15 residues in the CDR3. DNA of the CDR3: TGTGCCAGCAGCTCAGCAGGGGGCAGGTCCTACGAGCAGTACTTC. It codes for CASSSAGGRSYEQYF. The full variable domain, its missing parts supplied by reference TRBV7-2 and TRBJ2-7, is GAGVSQSPSNKVTEKGKDVELRCDPISGHTALYWYRQSLGQGLEFLIYFQGNSAPDKSGLPSDRFSAERTGGSVSTLTIQRTQQEDSAVYLCASSSAGGRSYEQYFGPGTRLTVT.

This clone was counted a single time. This chain's CDR3 is CATSRESSGNSYNEQFF. The CDR3 DNA is TGTGCCACCAGCAGAGAATCTAGCGGGAACTCCTACAATGAGCAGTTCTTC. The chain couples TRBV15 to TRBJ2-1, with 9 positions matching TRBD2. Germline trimming cut 0 bases from V and 0 bases from J; bases unmatched to any gene: 3. The CDR3 extends over 17 amino acids. In germline, CDR1 is LNHNV, CDR2 YYDKDF (reference sequence).

The chain uses TRBV11-2 and TRBJ2-1; unclear D gene. The CDR3 contains 14 residues. Germline CDR1 is SGHAT and CDR2 is FQNNGV. The germline V and J ends were trimmed by 4 bases and 0 bases, with 7 bases remaining between them. The CDR3, as DNA: TGTGCCAGCAGCTATGCGGACTCCTACAATGAGCAGTTCTTC. The encoded protein is CASSYADSYNEQFF.

The chain combines TRBV30 with TRBJ1-6; tentative D call: TRBD1 (5 bases). Germline loops: CDR1 GTSNPN, CDR2 SVGIG (reference sequence). The CDR3 is 15 residues long. Trimming removed 0 bases at V and 3 bases at J, with 9 bases between. The CDR3 DNA sequence: TGTGCCTGGAGTGTACGCACAGGCTATAATTCACCCCTCCACTTT. Translation: CAWSVRTGYNSPLHF.